The entry below describes one T cell receptor beta chain. The antigen remains undetermined. The record originates from a study of shared clonotypes between healthy human individuals. Notes on the study in general: Donors were few, which limited the genetic and exposure-history diversity represented.

CD45RO-negative CD8 cells positively selected for CCR7 made up the naive population, which excluded terminally differentiated effector memory CD45RA+ cells. Method: immunoSEQ multiplex PCR; TCRdb's copy keeps in-frame clones and lacks some. Here the sample spans around 550,000 clones, 85% to 95% being singletons. Germline CDR1 and CDR2: MNHEY and SMNVEV (reference sequence). CDR3 size: 14 residues. The specimen sequenced was naive CD8+ T cells sorted from blood. The chain recombines TRBV27 with TRBJ2-5; no clear D. The DNA end is more similar to TRBJ2-7, so the J call may be wrong. The receptor was derived from a woman aged 25 to 39 in good health. The CDR3 DNA reads as TGTGCCAGCAGTTATGCCAACCCCACCTACGAGCAGTACTTC. Amino acid sequence: CASSYANPTYEQYF.